This T cell receptor beta chain was retrieved from a study of blood T cell repertoires in COVID-19. Germline V gene sequence: CDR1 MNHEY, CDR2 SMNVEV (reference sequence). The CDR3 is 13 residues long. V lost 3 bases and J lost 4, with 9 bases in between. As for this clone: Other DNA sequences in the sample encode the same CDR3.

In the study's own analysis: Amplified reference gene primers provided the basis for estimating nucleated cell counts. Assay: immunoSEQ multiplex PCR; the TCRdb copy retains only in-frame clones and omits some. V and J calls and clone size are copied from that table; D and trimming were computed from the DNA. The repertoire holds 200,000 to 250,000 clones, with about 85% as singletons. The chain couples TRBV27 to TRBJ1-2; weak D call: TRBD1 (5 bases). The sequenced sample was peripheral blood. This sequence was found in a woman aged 45 to 65 with COVID-19, enrolled during active disease. The CDR3 protein is CASSLGQFYGYTF. CDR3 nucleotide sequence: TGTGCCAGCAGTTTGGGGCAGTTCTATGGCTACACCTTC.